Listed below are T cell receptor beta chains from one sample, sequenced in a study of T cells after yellow fever vaccination. MiXCR was run by TCRdb on the 5' RACE reads, yielding one entry per CDR3 protein. This sample yields 300,000 to 400,000 distinct CDR3 sequences, of which roughly 8.7% are seen a single time; approximately 19% belongs to the top ten. This specimen was PBMCs, taken on the day of the first yellow fever vaccination. These receptors came from a man aged 18-30 years who received the YFV17D yellow fever vaccine. CDR3s include the opening cysteine and the closing phenylalanine or tryptophan. Each record gives: V gene, D gene, J gene, clone size, CDR3 length, CDR3 DNA, CDR3 protein. The D gene is left open where the match is weak. Clone size is given for some rows only: seen once, a few or many times, or a class if the clone is expanded.

V: TRBV14
D: NA
J: TRBJ1-2
size: many
length: 12
DNA: TGTGCCAGCAGCCAAGATTCCAGGGTAGGCACCTTC
CDR3: CASSQDSRVGTF

V: TRBV6-2/TRBV6-3
D: TRBD1
J: TRBJ2-1
size: NA
length: 19
DNA: TGTGCCAGCAGTTACGACTCCGGGACAGGGGATTATTCCTACAATGAGCAGTTCTTC
CDR3: CASSYDSGTGDYSYNEQFF

V: TRBV4-2
D: TRBD1
J: TRBJ1-5
size: NA
length: 17
DNA: TGTGCCAGCAGCCTATCTAACCGGGACAGTAGCAATCAGCCCCAGCATTTT
CDR3: CASSLSNRDSSNQPQHF

V: TRBV7-2
D: TRBD2
J: TRBJ2-1
size: NA
length: 16
DNA: TGTGCCAGCAGCTTAGCGCCTGGCGGGGGGGCCATTGAGCAGTTCTTC
CDR3: CASSLAPGGGAIEQFF

V: TRBV12-3/TRBV12-4
D: NA
J: TRBJ1-2
size: many
length: 16
DNA: TGTGCCAGCAGTTTAGTATCTCGGGCAGCTAACTATGGCTACACCTTC
CDR3: CASSLVSRAANYGYTF

V: TRBV20-1
D: TRBD1
J: TRBJ1-6
size: many
length: 14
DNA: TGCAGTGCGGGACAGGGGACTTATAATTCACCCCTCCACTTT
CDR3: CSAGQGTYNSPLHF

V: TRBV9
D: NA
J: TRBJ1-4
size: NA
length: 14
DNA: TGTGCCAGCAGCGTAACCGGGTTGAGTGAAAAACTGTTTTTT
CDR3: CASSVTGLSEKLFF

V: TRBV18
D: NA
J: TRBJ1-1
size: NA
length: 15
DNA: TGTGCCAGCTCACCACCGGGGGCCAGGAACACTGAAGCTTTCTTT
CDR3: CASSPPGARNTEAFF

V: TRBV7-3
D: NA
J: TRBJ2-1
size: many
length: 19
DNA: TGTGCCAGCAGCTTAATGGGTGGAGCGGGCCTTAGCTCCTACAATGAGCAGTTCTTC
CDR3: CASSLMGGAGLSSYNEQFF

V: TRBV6-5
D: NA
J: TRBJ1-1
size: many
length: 11
DNA: TGTGCCAGCAGTTGGGGCACTGAAGCTTTCTTT
CDR3: CASSWGTEAFF

V: TRBV4-3
D: TRBD2
J: TRBJ2-3
size: NA
length: 17
DNA: TGCGCCAGCAGCCAGAAGACTAGCGCGTCCGTAGGAGATACGCAGTATTTT
CDR3: CASSQKTSASVGDTQYF

V: TRBV6-5
D: NA
J: TRBJ2-3
size: NA
length: 14
DNA: TGTGCCAGCAGTTCAAGCGGGTGGGCGGGTACGCAGTATTTT
CDR3: CASSSSGWAGTQYF

V: TRBV10-2
D: TRBD2
J: TRBJ2-2
size: many
length: 17
DNA: TGCGCCAGCAGCGGGACTAGCGGGGGGGCCATCGCCGGGGAGCTGTTTTTT
CDR3: CASSGTSGGAIAGELFF

V: TRBV10-3
D: NA
J: TRBJ2-7
size: NA
length: 15
DNA: TGTGCCATCCAAGACCCGACCCGACTAGTCTCCGAGCAGTACTTC
CDR3: CAIQDPTRLVSEQYF

V: TRBV5-1
D: NA
J: TRBJ1-2
size: few
length: 15
DNA: TGCGCCAGCAGCCCGGACACACCGAAGGGGTATGGCTACACCTTC
CDR3: CASSPDTPKGYGYTF

V: TRBV5-8
D: TRBD2
J: TRBJ2-2
size: NA
length: 16
DNA: TGTGCCAGCAGCTGGATGGGGGGGGCGAACACCGGGGAGCTGTTTTTT
CDR3: CASSWMGGANTGELFF

V: TRBV7-8
D: NA
J: TRBJ2-5
size: NA
length: 15
DNA: TGTGCCAGCAGCTTTCTCACAGCGGCCCAAGAGACCCAGTACTTC
CDR3: CASSFLTAAQETQYF

V: TRBV5-1
D: NA
J: TRBJ1-2
size: many
length: 13
DNA: TGCGCCAGCAGCTTTGAATGGGGCGACGGCTACACCTTC
CDR3: CASSFEWGDGYTF

V: TRBV6-2/TRBV6-3
D: TRBD1
J: TRBJ2-5
size: few
length: 14
DNA: TGTGCCAGCAGGGCGGGACAGGGTCAAGAGACCCAGTACTTC
CDR3: CASRAGQGQETQYF

V: TRBV2
D: NA
J: TRBJ1-3
size: NA
length: 15
DNA: TGTGCCAGCAGCGAGACAGAGTACTCTGGAAACACCATATATTTT
CDR3: CASSETEYSGNTIYF

V: TRBV7-8
D: NA
J: TRBJ2-5
size: few
length: 13
DNA: TGTGCCAGCAGCCCAATCAGGGCCGAGACCCAGTACTTC
CDR3: CASSPIRAETQYF

V: TRBV4-3
D: TRBD1
J: TRBJ2-1
size: many
length: 15
DNA: TGCGCCAGCAGCCAAGGTTCGGGACAGGGAAATGAGCAGTTCTTC
CDR3: CASSQGSGQGNEQFF

V: TRBV28
D: TRBD1
J: TRBJ1-1
size: NA
length: 15
DNA: TGTGCCAGCAGTTTACCTGGGACAGGGGGCACTGAAGCTTTCTTT
CDR3: CASSLPGTGGTEAFF

V: TRBV7-2
D: TRBD1
J: TRBJ1-4
size: few
length: 14
DNA: TGTGCCAGCAACTTAGGACAGGGTGGGGAAAAACTGTTTTTT
CDR3: CASNLGQGGEKLFF

V: TRBV5-1
D: TRBD1
J: TRBJ2-5
size: few
length: 16
DNA: TGCGCCAGCAGCTTCAGTTGGACAGGGAAGCAAGAGACCCAGTACTTC
CDR3: CASSFSWTGKQETQYF

V: TRBV27
D: TRBD1
J: TRBJ1-2
size: few
length: 14
DNA: TGTGCCAGCAGAGAAACAGGGGAAGTCTATGGCTACACCTTC
CDR3: CASRETGEVYGYTF

V: TRBV3-1
D: TRBD2
J: TRBJ2-3
size: many
length: 15
DNA: TGTGCCAGCAGCCCCAAGCGGGGGGGCACAGATACGCAGTATTTT
CDR3: CASSPKRGGTDTQYF

V: TRBV9
D: NA
J: TRBJ2-1
size: NA
length: 13
DNA: TGTGCCAGCAGCGTAGCGTTGGACCTTGAGCAGTTCTTC
CDR3: CASSVALDLEQFF

V: TRBV5-1
D: TRBD2
J: TRBJ2-1
size: NA
length: 15
DNA: TGCGCCAGCAGTACTAGCGGGGGCTCCTACAATGAGCAGTTCTTC
CDR3: CASSTSGGSYNEQFF

V: TRBV4-1
D: TRBD1
J: TRBJ2-5
size: many
length: 15
DNA: TGCGCCAGCAGCTTTGGGACAGGCCTCCAAGAGACCCAGTACTTC
CDR3: CASSFGTGLQETQYF

V: TRBV11-1
D: TRBD1
J: TRBJ2-4
size: few
length: 18
DNA: TGTGCCAGCAGCTTAAGGTCGACAGGGAATGGTGCCAAAAACATTCAGTACTTC
CDR3: CASSLRSTGNGAKNIQYF

V: TRBV5-5
D: NA
J: TRBJ2-1
size: NA
length: 14
DNA: TGTGCCAGCAGCTTGTTTTCAGGGTACAATGAGCAGTTCTTC
CDR3: CASSLFSGYNEQFF

V: TRBV7-2
D: NA
J: TRBJ2-5
size: NA
length: 14
DNA: TGTGCCAGCAGCTTAGGGAGCTTCCAAGAGACCCAGTACTTC
CDR3: CASSLGSFQETQYF

V: TRBV4-2
D: TRBD2
J: TRBJ2-4
size: many
length: 14
DNA: TGTGCCAGCAGCCAAGGGGCAGCGGGAGACATTCAGTACTTC
CDR3: CASSQGAAGDIQYF

V: TRBV4-1
D: TRBD1
J: TRBJ2-3
size: NA
length: 16
DNA: TGCGCCAGCAACATGGGGGGACAGGGGGTCACAGATACGCAGTATTTT
CDR3: CASNMGGQGVTDTQYF

V: TRBV4-3
D: TRBD2
J: TRBJ2-1
size: few
length: 20
DNA: TGCGCCAGCAGCCAAGATTTGGGACTAGCGGCCCTGAGCTCCTACAATGAGCAGTTCTTC
CDR3: CASSQDLGLAALSSYNEQFF

V: TRBV5-1
D: NA
J: TRBJ1-1
size: many
length: 14
DNA: TGCGCCAGCACCATGTGGGGGGGCGAGACTGAAGCTTTCTTT
CDR3: CASTMWGGETEAFF

V: TRBV12-3/TRBV12-4
D: TRBD2
J: TRBJ2-3
size: few
length: 15
DNA: TGTGCCAGCAGTCCAAGCGGGGGGGCATCAGATACGCAGTATTTT
CDR3: CASSPSGGASDTQYF

V: TRBV12-3/TRBV12-4
D: TRBD2
J: TRBJ2-1
size: many
length: 13
DNA: TGTGCCAGCGTGTTAGCGGGGGGCAGTGAGCAGTTCTTC
CDR3: CASVLAGGSEQFF

V: TRBV4-3
D: NA
J: TRBJ2-3
size: many
length: 14
DNA: TGCGCCAGCAGCCAAGAATGGGGGGCAGATACGCAGTATTTT
CDR3: CASSQEWGADTQYF

V: TRBV20-1
D: TRBD2
J: TRBJ2-3
size: NA
length: 14
DNA: TGCAGTGCCCCACTAGCGGGGAGCACAGATACGCAGTATTTT
CDR3: CSAPLAGSTDTQYF

V: TRBV5-6
D: NA
J: TRBJ1-1
size: few
length: 14
DNA: TGTGCCAGCAGCCGCGCCAGCCGTGTCTATGAAGCTTTCTTT
CDR3: CASSRASRVYEAFF

V: TRBV5-1
D: NA
J: TRBJ2-5
size: few
length: 16
DNA: TGCGCCAGCAGCGGAACGCTACGAAAGGGATGGGAGACCCAGTACTTC
CDR3: CASSGTLRKGWETQYF

V: TRBV28
D: TRBD1
J: TRBJ2-5
size: few
length: 13
DNA: TGTGCCGGACACAGGGGGCCCCAAGAGACCCAGTACTTC
CDR3: CAGHRGPQETQYF

V: TRBV27
D: TRBD1
J: TRBJ1-2
size: NA
length: 13
DNA: TGTGCCAGCAGTTCGGGACAGTGGGGCGGCTACACCTTC
CDR3: CASSSGQWGGYTF

V: TRBV4-1
D: TRBD1
J: TRBJ1-1
size: NA
length: 15
DNA: TGCGCCAGCAGCCAGTATTCCGGACAGGAGAGTGAAGCTTTCTTT
CDR3: CASSQYSGQESEAFF

V: TRBV19
D: TRBD1
J: TRBJ1-2
size: few
length: 15
DNA: TGTGCCAGTAGTATCTTTCGGACAGGGCCCTATGGCTACACCTTC
CDR3: CASSIFRTGPYGYTF

V: TRBV5-1
D: NA
J: TRBJ2-2
size: many
length: 15
DNA: TGCGCCAGCAGCTTGGCTGGACCGAACACCGGGGAGCTGTTTTTT
CDR3: CASSLAGPNTGELFF

V: TRBV12-3/TRBV12-4
D: NA
J: TRBJ2-3
size: NA
length: 14
DNA: TGTGCCAGCAGTTTAGAGAGTAGGGGGGATACGCAGTATTTT
CDR3: CASSLESRGDTQYF

V: TRBV5-8
D: NA
J: TRBJ1-2
size: NA
length: 14
DNA: TGTGCCAGCAGCGGTATAGAGTTTAACTATGGCTACACCTTC
CDR3: CASSGIEFNYGYTF

V: TRBV20-1
D: TRBD2
J: TRBJ2-5
size: few
length: 14
DNA: TGCAGTGCTCGCCGGACTAGTCCTCAAGAGACCCAGTACTTC
CDR3: CSARRTSPQETQYF

V: TRBV5-4
D: NA
J: TRBJ1-1
size: many
length: 15
DNA: TGTGCCAGCAGCCGCGTCGGGGGAGCGAACACTGAAGCTTTCTTT
CDR3: CASSRVGGANTEAFF

V: TRBV5-1
D: NA
J: TRBJ2-5
size: NA
length: 15
DNA: TGCGCCAGCAGCTTGCTCTGGGGCCGGGAAGAGACCCAGTACTTC
CDR3: CASSLLWGREETQYF

V: TRBV6-5
D: TRBD2
J: TRBJ2-1
size: few
length: 14
DNA: TGTGCCAGCAGTTACTTGGGGGGGAGGAATGAGCAGTTCTTC
CDR3: CASSYLGGRNEQFF

V: TRBV15
D: NA
J: TRBJ1-5
size: NA
length: 16
DNA: TGTGCCACCAGCAGAGCTCAGGCGCCTAGCAATCAGCCCCAGCATTTT
CDR3: CATSRAQAPSNQPQHF